This T cell receptor (beta chain) stems from a study of blood T cell repertoires in COVID-19. Study overall: Samples came from the United States, Italy and Spain, spanning acute and convalescent COVID-19.

In the original processing: Counts of nucleated cells, estimated from reference gene primer amplification, were obtained. Sequencing was performed with immunoSEQ multiplex PCR; in TCRdb, only in-frame clones are kept and a portion is missing. V, J and clone size are those of that table, while D and trimming were read from the DNA. The repertoire has 65,000 to 70,000 clones, about nine tenths of them found once; the top ten carry roughly 5.2%. Germline V gives CDR1 SGHVS, CDR2 FNYEAQ. The CDR3 loop spans 16 amino acids. V dropped 5 bases and J dropped 1 base, with 14 bases sitting between them. V and J are TRBV7-6 and TRBJ2-2, with unresolved D. This clonotype originated in a man aged 50 to 59 with active COVID-19. The sequenced sample consisted of peripheral blood. CDR3 loop: CASSPTIGGNTGELFF. For the CDR3, the DNA is TGTGCCAGCAGCCCTACCATAGGCGGGAACACCGGGGAGCTGTTTTTT. Full variable domain (rest looked up from reference TRBV7-6 and TRBJ2-2): GAGVSQSPRYKVTKRGQDVALRCDPISGHVSLYWYRQALGQGPEFLTYFNYEAQQDKSGLPNDRFSAERPEGSISTLTIQRTEQRDSAMYRCASSPTIGGNTGELFFGEGSRLTVL.